This T cell receptor (beta chain) emerged from a study of response to subunit inactivated influenza vaccine. The CDR3 loop spans 10 amino acids. Trimming left V 5 bases short and J 6 bases short, with 3 bases between. Germline V gene data show CDR1 as MDHEN and CDR2 as SYDVKM. TCRdb itself ran the RT-PCR reads through MiXCR, one entry per CDR3 protein. This table holds a few hundred thousand distinct CDR3 sequences, less than 7.5% found once. This clonotype was sampled from a man between 50 and 75 years old who received an inactivated influenza vaccine. Sample: PBMCs from blood, taken around 25 months after vaccination. The chain employs TRBV28 and TRBJ2-3; D remains ambiguous. CDR3 nucleotide sequence: TGTGCCAGCAGTAGGGATACGCAGTATTTT. This codes for CASSRDTQYF.